This T cell receptor (beta chain) emerged from a study of T cells after yellow fever vaccination. For the study at large: SMART-Seq v4 Ultra Low Input prepared the low-cell-number fractions.

A 5'RACE template-switching step, the method used to make TCR cDNA, added a universal primer site and UMIs. TCRdb itself ran the 5' RACE reads through MiXCR, one entry per CDR3 protein. The sample has 500,000 to 650,000 distinct CDR3 sequences, about a sixth seen once. General study findings and limits: The booster response re-showed most primary clones: approximately 95% CD4, approximately 90% CD8.

Of note for this clonotype: Its antigen is unknown.

Germline loops: CDR1 SGHRS, CDR2 YFSETQ. The CDR3 runs to 14 residues. Trimming took 4 bases from V and 5 from J, leaving 15 bases between them. The chain combines TRBV5-1 with TRBJ2-5, with D perhaps matching TRBD2 (6 bases). This specimen consisted of PBMCs, obtained about 5 days after the first yellow fever vaccination. The receptor comes from a man aged 18 to 30 who received the YFV17D yellow fever vaccine. CDR3 in DNA: TGCGCCAGCAGCGGGGGGATGGGGCGCGAGACCCAGTACTTC. Translation gives CASSGGMGRETQYF. The variable domain in full, with the rest retrieved from reference TRBV5-1 and TRBJ2-5, is KAGVTQTPRYLIKTRGQQVTLSCSPISGHRSVSWYQQTPGQGLQFLFEYFSETQRNKGNFPGRFSGRQFSNSRSEMNVSTLELGDSALYLCASSGGMGRETQYFGPGTRLLVL.